This record covers a single TCR beta chain. Its antigen is unidentified. These data belong to a study of T cell repertoires in cytomegalovirus infection. Study-level background: Public TCR beta signatures indicated both CMV infection and matching HLA type.

One entry per CDR3 protein results from TCRdb running MiXCR on the reads. The sample has around 39,000 distinct CDR3 sequences, 52% seen once. The germline CDR1 and CDR2 sequences are SGHVS and FQNEAQ. This CDR3 is built from 14 residues. V lost 1 base and J lost 4, with 10 bases in between. The J gene is TRBJ1-2, the V gene TRBV7-8; tentative D call: TRBD1 (6 bases). The specimen was CD8+ T cells from cultured PBMCs, collected from culture after CMV antigen stimulation. The clonotype was recovered from a human donor in good health (CMV status not recorded). Some clones in this sample may be carry-over from other donors' samples. CDR3 sequence (DNA): TGTGCCAGCAGCTTAGAAGAGGGGGGCTATGGCTACACCTTC. Translation gives CASSLEEGGYGYTF.